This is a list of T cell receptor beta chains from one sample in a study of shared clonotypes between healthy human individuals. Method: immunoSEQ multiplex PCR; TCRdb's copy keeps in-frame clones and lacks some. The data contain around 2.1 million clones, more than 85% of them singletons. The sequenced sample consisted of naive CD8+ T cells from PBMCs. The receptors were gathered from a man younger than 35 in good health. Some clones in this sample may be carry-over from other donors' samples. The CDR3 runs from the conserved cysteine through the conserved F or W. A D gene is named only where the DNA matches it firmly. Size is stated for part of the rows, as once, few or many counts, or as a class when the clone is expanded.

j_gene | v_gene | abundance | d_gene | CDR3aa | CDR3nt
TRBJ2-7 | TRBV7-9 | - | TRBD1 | CASRLGDRYEQYF | TGTGCCAGCAGATTAGGGGACAGGTACGAGCAGTACTTC
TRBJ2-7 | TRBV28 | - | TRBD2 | CASSPRLAMYEQYF | TGTGCCAGCAGTCCTCGACTAGCGATGTACGAGCAGTACTTC
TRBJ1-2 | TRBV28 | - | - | CASSPRGAYGYTF | TGTGCCAGCAGTCCCCGAGGAGCTTATGGCTACACCTTC
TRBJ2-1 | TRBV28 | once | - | CASSAHNEQFF | TGTGCCAGCAGTGCCCACAATGAGCAGTTCTTC
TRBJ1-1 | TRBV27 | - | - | CASSLSPPGASTEAFF | TGTGCCAGCAGTTTATCCCCCCCGGGGGCGAGCACTGAAGCTTTCTTT
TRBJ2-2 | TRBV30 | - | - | CAWSEVPGLTNTGELFF | TGTGCCTGGAGTGAGGTTCCGGGCCTAACGAACACCGGGGAGCTGTTTTTT
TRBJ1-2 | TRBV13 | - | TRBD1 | CASSEKQGRDGYTF | TGTGCCAGCAGCGAAAAACAGGGGAGAGATGGCTACACCTTC
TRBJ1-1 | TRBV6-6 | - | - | CASSYGGPNTEAFF | TGTGCCAGCAGTTATGGGGGGCCGAACACTGAAGCTTTCTTT
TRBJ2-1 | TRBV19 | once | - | CASSMFGMSSYNEQFF | TGTGCCAGTAGTATGTTCGGCATGAGCTCCTACAATGAGCAGTTCTTC
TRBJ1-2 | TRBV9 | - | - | CASSVEKNSNYGYTF | TGTGCCAGCAGCGTTGAGAAAAACTCTAACTATGGCTACACCTTC
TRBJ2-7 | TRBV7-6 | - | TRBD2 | CASSPRTRRSYEQYF | TGTGCCAGCAGCCCCAGGACTAGGCGCTCCTACGAGCAGTACTTC
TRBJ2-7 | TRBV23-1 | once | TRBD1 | CASSPTGTGESYEQYF | TGCGCCAGCAGTCCCACCGGGACAGGGGAATCCTACGAGCAGTACTTC
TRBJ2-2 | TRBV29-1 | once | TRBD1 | CSVEIEDRGILTGELFF | TGCAGCGTTGAGATTGAGGACAGGGGGATCCTCACCGGGGAGCTGTTTTTT
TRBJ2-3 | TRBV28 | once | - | CASSRPSLGGGTDTQYF | TGTGCCAGCAGTCGACCCTCCCTAGGGGGGGGCACAGATACGCAGTATTTT
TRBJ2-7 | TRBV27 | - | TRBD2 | CASQSAGPAGYEQYF | TGTGCCAGCCAATCAGCGGGGCCGGCGGGTTACGAGCAGTACTTC
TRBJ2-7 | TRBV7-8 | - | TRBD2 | CASSFSSGRFYEQYF | TGTGCCAGCAGTTTTTCTAGCGGGAGATTTTACGAGCAGTACTTC
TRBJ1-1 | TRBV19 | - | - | CASSRGNTEAFF | TGTGCCAGTAGCCGGGGGAACACTGAAGCTTTCTTT
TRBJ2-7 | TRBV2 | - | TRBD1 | CASSAPQGAAYYEQYF | TGTGCCAGCAGCGCTCCCCAGGGGGCGGCTTATTACGAGCAGTACTTC
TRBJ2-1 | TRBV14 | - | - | CASSQARDEQFF | TGTGCCAGCAGCCAAGCTCGGGATGAGCAGTTCTTC
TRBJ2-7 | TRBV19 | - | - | CASRTGGNYEQYF | TGTGCCAGTCGAACCGGGGGAAACTACGAGCAGTACTTC
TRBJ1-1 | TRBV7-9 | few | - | CASSLAAKGTEAFF | TGTGCCAGCAGCTTGGCGGCGAAGGGCACTGAAGCTTTCTTT
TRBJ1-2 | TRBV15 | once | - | CATSRVQEGDYGYTF | TGTGCCACCAGCAGAGTTCAGGAGGGGGACTATGGCTACACCTTC
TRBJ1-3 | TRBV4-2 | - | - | CASSQDRAARGNTIYF | TGTGCCAGCAGCCAAGATCGGGCAGCGCGCGGAAACACCATATATTTT
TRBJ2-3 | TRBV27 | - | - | CASSLASGGAPWDTQYF | TGTGCCAGCAGTTTAGCCTCAGGGGGGGCCCCCTGGGATACGCAGTATTTT
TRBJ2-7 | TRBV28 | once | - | CASSFVISYEQYF | TGTGCCAGCAGTTTCGTGATTTCCTACGAGCAGTACTTC
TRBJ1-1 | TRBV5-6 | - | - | CASSLTVNTEAFF | TGTGCCAGCAGCCTCACGGTGAACACTGAAGCTTTCTTT
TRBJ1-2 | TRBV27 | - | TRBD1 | CASRDRGGGGYTF | TGTGCCAGCAGAGACAGGGGAGGAGGTGGCTACACCTTC
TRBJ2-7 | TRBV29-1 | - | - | CSVEVKPRIRDIRSGIPLHEQYF | TGCAGCGTTGAAGTCAAACCAAGGATCCGGGACATCCGCAGCGGGATCCCTCTCCACGAGCAGTACTTC
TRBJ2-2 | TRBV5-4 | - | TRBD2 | CASSLKRERFGELFF | TGTGCCAGCAGCTTGAAGCGGGAGAGGTTCGGGGAGCTGTTTTTT
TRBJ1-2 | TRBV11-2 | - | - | CASSYVYNYGYTF | TGTGCCAGCAGCTATGTATATAACTATGGCTACACCTTC
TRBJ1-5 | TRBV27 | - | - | CASSLSGNSNQPQHF | TGTGCCAGCAGTTTGTCGGGGAATAGCAATCAGCCCCAGCATTTT
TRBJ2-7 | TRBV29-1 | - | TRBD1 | CSVAGTGVHEQYF | TGCAGCGTTGCCGGGACAGGGGTTCACGAGCAGTACTTC
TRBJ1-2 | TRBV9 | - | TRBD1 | CASSGWTGQFYGYTF | TGTGCCAGCAGCGGATGGACAGGACAGTTCTATGGCTACACCTTC
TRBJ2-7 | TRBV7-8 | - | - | CASSLASSSYEQYF | TGTGCCAGCAGCTTAGCTTCTTCCTCCTACGAGCAGTACTTC
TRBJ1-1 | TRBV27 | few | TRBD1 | CASRGSGGGADTEAFF | TGTGCCAGCAGGGGATCAGGGGGTGGGGCGGACACTGAAGCTTTCTTT
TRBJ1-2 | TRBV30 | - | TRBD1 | CAWTLSPGGVNGYTF | TGTGCCTGGACCCTTTCCCCAGGGGGCGTGAATGGCTACACCTTC
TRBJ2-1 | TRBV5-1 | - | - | CASSLGSNEQFF | TGCGCCAGCAGCTTGGGCAGCAATGAGCAGTTCTTC
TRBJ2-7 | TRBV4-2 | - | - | CASSRSGTEDGGNEQYF | TGTGCCAGCAGCCGCTCCGGGACAGAGGATGGAGGGAACGAGCAGTACTTC
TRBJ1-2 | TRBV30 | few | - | CAWVFGKFSTF | TGTGCCTGGGTTTTTGGGAAATTCTCCACCTTC
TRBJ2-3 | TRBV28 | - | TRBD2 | CASSLYPSGRAATQYF | TGTGCCAGCAGTTTATATCCTAGCGGGCGGGCCGCCACGCAGTATTTT
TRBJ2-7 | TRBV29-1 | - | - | CSVEVAGLHF | TGCAGCGTTGAAGTGGCAGGACTGCACTTC
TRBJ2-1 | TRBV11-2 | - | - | CASRWNNEQFF | TGTGCCAGCAGGTGGAACAATGAGCAGTTCTTC
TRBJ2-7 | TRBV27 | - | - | CASSLYTPSSYEQYF | TGTGCCAGCAGTTTGTATACCCCCAGCTCCTACGAGCAGTACTTC
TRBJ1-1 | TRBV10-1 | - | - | CASSEIGGTEAFF | TGCGCCAGCAGTGAGATCGGTGGGACTGAAGCTTTCTTT
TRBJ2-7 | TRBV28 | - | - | CASRVQGVGVYEQYF | TGTGCCAGCAGAGTACAGGGAGTAGGTGTCTACGAGCAGTACTTC
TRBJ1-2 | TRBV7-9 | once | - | CASSLGDTPGGYTF | TGTGCCAGCAGCTTAGGAGACACCCCTGGGGGCTACACCTTC
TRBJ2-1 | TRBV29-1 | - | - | CSVQGLRRSSSYNEQFF | TGCAGCGTTCAGGGTTTGCGACGATCCAGCTCCTACAATGAGCAGTTCTTC
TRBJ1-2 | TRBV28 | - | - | CASSLRGGSGYGYTF | TGTGCCAGCAGTTTGAGGGGGGGAAGTGGCTATGGCTACACCTTC
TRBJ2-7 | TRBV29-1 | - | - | CSVCWGSYEQYF | TGCAGCGTTTGTTGGGGCTCCTACGAGCAGTACTTC
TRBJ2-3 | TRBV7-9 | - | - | CASSLFRDHITDTQYF | TGTGCCAGCAGCTTATTTAGGGACCACATCACAGATACGCAGTATTTT
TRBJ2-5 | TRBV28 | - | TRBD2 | CASSTRTSGRTETQYF | TGTGCCAGCAGTACCCGGACTAGCGGGAGAACGGAGACCCAGTACTTC
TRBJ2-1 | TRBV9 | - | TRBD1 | CASSIYGGTGVYNEQFF | TGTGCCAGCAGCATTTATGGCGGGACAGGCGTTTACAATGAGCAGTTCTTC
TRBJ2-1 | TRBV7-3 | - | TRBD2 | CASSFSGSRDEQFF | TGTGCCAGCAGCTTTAGCGGGAGTCGGGATGAGCAGTTCTTC
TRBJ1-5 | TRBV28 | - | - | CASSLLAGEPGNQPQHF | TGTGCCAGCAGTTTGTTGGCGGGGGAACCCGGTAATCAGCCCCAGCATTTT
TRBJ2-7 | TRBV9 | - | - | CASSEGPGGAGYEQYF | TGTGCCAGCAGCGAAGGGCCCGGAGGGGCGGGTTACGAGCAGTACTTC
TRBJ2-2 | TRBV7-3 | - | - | CASSLIGGDFNTGELFF | TGTGCCAGCAGCTTAATTGGAGGGGACTTTAACACCGGGGAGCTGTTTTTT
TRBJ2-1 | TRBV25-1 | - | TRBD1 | CASTPPGQGSREQFF | TGTGCCAGCACTCCCCCGGGACAGGGGTCTCGTGAGCAGTTCTTC
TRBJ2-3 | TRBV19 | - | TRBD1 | CASSLRDRGADTQYF | TGTGCCAGTAGTCTACGGGACAGGGGTGCCGATACGCAGTATTTT